These 17 T cell receptor beta chains share one sample of origin, sequenced in a study of blood T cell repertoires in COVID-19. Data came from immunoSEQ multiplex PCR; TCRdb stores just in-frame clones and leaves some out. Altogether fewer than 250,000 clones are present, around 86% being singletons, with the ten largest covering 1.5% to 2%. The sample comprised peripheral blood. These receptors all come from a woman aged 55-75 years who had recovered from COVID-19.

The chain is built from TRBV29-1 and TRBJ2-2, with 8 bases identical to TRBD1. The CDR3 is 11 amino acids. Germline V gene lookup returns CDR1 SQVTM and CDR2 ANQGSEA. CDR3 sequence (DNA): TGCAGTACAGGGGGCACCGGGGAGCTGTTTTTT. Its protein product is CSTGGTGELFF.

This chain joins TRBV2 and TRBJ1-2; D remains unclear. Looked up from germline, CDR1 is SNHLY and CDR2 is FYNNEI. CDR3 length: 14 residues. Trimming pared 3 bases from V and 6 bases from J, leaving 14 bases between. CDR3 nucleotide sequence: TGTGCCAGCAGTGAGGGCTGGGCAGTGAATGGCTACACCTTC. It translates to CASSEGWAVNGYTF.

V and J are TRBV9 and TRBJ2-3; D might be TRBD2 (5 bases). This CDR3 has 15 residues. Germline loops: CDR1 SGDLS, CDR2 YYNGEE. Trimming took 0 bases from V and 4 from J, leaving 12 bases between them. CDR3 amino acids: CASSVVGGLADTQYF. The DNA for the CDR3 is TGTGCCAGCAGCGTAGTTGGAGGTTTAGCAGATACGCAGTATTTT.

V is TRBV19 and J is TRBJ2-1; 10 nucleotides agree with TRBD2. Trimming removed 2 bases from V and 3 bases from J; junction bases left unmatched: 13. CDR1 LNHDA and CDR2 SQIVND come from the germline V gene (reference sequence). The CDR3 has 19 amino acids. The CDR3 sequence: CASSIRLPLAGYDYNEQFF. CDR3 DNA sequence: TGTGCCAGTAGTATAAGGCTCCCACTAGCGGGGTATGACTACAATGAGCAGTTCTTC.

The rearrangement uses TRBV6-1 and TRBJ2-1; the match to TRBD2 covers 9 bases. CDR1 MNHNS and CDR2 SASEGT come from the germline V gene. The CDR3 runs 17 residues. J was trimmed by 5 bases and V by 0 bases; bases with no gene match: 8. CDR3 nucleotide sequence: TGTGCCAGCAGTGAAGCGAGGGCGGGGGGGTTTAACAATGAGCAGTTCTTC. Its translation: CASSEARAGGFNNEQFF.

The CDR3 sequence is CASSSQQGRNEQFF. CDR3 DNA sequence: TGTGCCAGCAGCTCGCAACAGGGAAGGAATGAGCAGTTCTTC. The rearrangement links TRBV7-3 to TRBJ2-1; D might be TRBD1 (6 bases). This CDR3 comprises 14 residues. The V gene's germline CDR1 is SGHTA and CDR2 FQGTGA. Trimming pared 4 bases from V and 7 bases from J, leaving 14 bases between.

The chain employs TRBV19 and TRBJ1-2; possibly TRBD1 for D (5 bases). This CDR3 is 12 amino acids long. Trimming took 5 bases from V and 6 from J, leaving 10 bases between them. CDR1 and CDR2 (germline): LNHDA, SQIVND (reference sequence). DNA of the CDR3: TGTGCCAGTAGTGGGGGAGGCCATGGCTACACCTTC. Translation: CASSGGGHGYTF.

The chain is built from TRBV2 and TRBJ2-5; TRBD1 matches at 7 bases. This CDR3 comprises 12 residues. V gave up 8 bases and J gave up 3 bases; unmatched junction bases: 3. Germline lookup yields CDR1 SNHLY and CDR2 FYNNEI. The DNA of the CDR3 is TGTGCCAGCGAAACAGGGGAAGAGACCCAGTACTTC. This gives the protein CASETGEETQYF.

This chain uses TRBV11-3 with TRBJ2-7; 8 bases are a match to TRBD2. Germline trimming cut 1 base from V and 7 bases from J; bases unmatched to any gene: 9. This CDR3 contains 15 residues. From germline, CDR1 is SGHNT and CDR2 YENEEA. CDR3 in DNA: TGTGCCAGCAGCTTAGGAGGGACTAGTTTCCAGGAGCAGTACTTC. Its protein product is CASSLGGTSFQEQYF.

The gene calls are TRBV2 and TRBJ2-1, with D tentatively TRBD2 (8 bases). Trimming took off 10 bases at V and 8 bases at J, with 21 bases between the two ends. Germline V gene sequence: CDR1 SNHLY, CDR2 FYNNEI. The CDR3 is 14 amino acids. CDR3 amino acids: CANRGISGVDEQFF. In DNA form, the CDR3 reads TGTGCCAACAGGGGCATTAGCGGGGTCGATGAGCAGTTCTTC. Together with reference TRBV2 and TRBJ2-1, the CDR3 gives the full variable domain: EPEVTQTPSHQVTQMGQEVILRCVPISNHLYFYWYRQILGQKVEFLVSFYNNEISEKSEIFDDQFSVERPDGSNFTLKIRSTKLEDSAMYFCANRGISGVDEQFFGPGTRLTVL.

The CDR3 protein is CASSLASTSGGYEQYF. The CDR3 nucleotides read TGTGCCAGCAGCTTAGCTTCGACTAGCGGGGGTTACGAGCAGTACTTC. The rearrangement links TRBV7-6 to TRBJ2-7, with 12 bases identical to TRBD2. CDR3 length: 16 residues. V dropped 0 bases and J dropped 4; count of bases not matched to a gene: 4. Germline assignment: CDR1 SGHVS and CDR2 FNYEAQ.

V usage is TRBV7-8 and J usage is TRBJ2-2, with 8 positions matching TRBD2. Trimming took 5 bases from V and 2 from J; bases not matched to a gene: 10. Per the germline V gene, CDR1 is SGHVS and CDR2 is FQNEAQ. CDR3 length: 17 amino acids. The CDR3, as DNA: TGTGCCAGCAGCGCATATTTGGGACTAGGAAACACCGGGGAGCTGTTTTTT. It yields the protein CASSAYLGLGNTGELFF.

The chain couples TRBV29-1 to TRBJ2-5; perhaps TRBD2 as D (6 bases). Germline lookup yields CDR1 SQVTM and CDR2 ANQGSEA. V lost 7 bases and J lost 4, with 19 bases in between. The CDR3 has 14 residues. The CDR3, as DNA: TGCAGCGCCCCGGGACTCCTGCGGGGAGAGACCCAGTACTTC. As protein: CSAPGLLRGETQYF.

The chain employs TRBV3-1 (or the pseudogene TRBV3-2) and TRBJ1-6; no clear D gene. The germline V and J ends were trimmed by 2 bases and 9 bases, with 8 bases remaining between them. The CDR3 is made up of 13 amino acids. The germline V gene has CDR1 LGHDT and CDR2 YNNKEL (reference sequence). CDR3 DNA: TGTGCCAGCAGCCAACGGGGTGGTTCACCCCTCCACTTT. The encoded protein is CASSQRGGSPLHF.

The genes are TRBV10-3 and TRBJ2-3, with 9 bases lining up with TRBD1. CDR1 ENHRY and CDR2 SYGVKD come from the germline V gene. This CDR3 has 17 amino acids. V dropped 6 bases and J dropped 4; count of bases not matched to a gene: 14. The CDR3 region is CAIRNTPRTGVPDTQYF. In nucleotides, the CDR3 is TGTGCCATCAGAAACACCCCTAGGACAGGGGTACCAGATACGCAGTATTTT.

V is TRBV29-1 and J is TRBJ2-5, with TRBD1 matching over 10 bases. The CDR3 totals 14 residues. From germline, CDR1 is SQVTM and CDR2 ANQGSEA. V shed 7 bases and J 4 bases; nucleotides not matched to a gene: 9. DNA for the CDR3: TGCAGCGCACGTAAGACAGGGGGCGGAGAGACCCAGTACTTC. Its translation: CSARKTGGGETQYF.

The chain has TRBV19 and TRBJ2-2; 12 positions agree with TRBD1. The CDR3 consists of 15 residues. J was trimmed by 4 bases and V by 6 bases; bases with no gene match: 3. Looked up from germline, CDR1 is LNHDA and CDR2 is SQIVND (reference sequence). This chain's CDR3 is CASSGTGGFTGELFF. The CDR3 DNA reads as TGTGCCAGTAGCGGGACAGGGGGCTTCACCGGGGAGCTGTTTTTT.